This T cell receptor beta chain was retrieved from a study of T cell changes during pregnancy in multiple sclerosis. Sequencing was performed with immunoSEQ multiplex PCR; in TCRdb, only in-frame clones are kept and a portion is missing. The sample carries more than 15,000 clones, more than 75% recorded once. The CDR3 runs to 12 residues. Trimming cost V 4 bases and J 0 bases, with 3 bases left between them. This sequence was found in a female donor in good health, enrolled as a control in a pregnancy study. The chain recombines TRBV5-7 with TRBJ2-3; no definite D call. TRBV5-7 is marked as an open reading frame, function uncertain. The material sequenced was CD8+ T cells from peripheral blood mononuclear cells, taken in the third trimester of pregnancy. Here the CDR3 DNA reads TGTGCCAGCAGCCATAGCACAGATACGCAGTATTTT. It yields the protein CASSHSTDTQYF.